This T cell receptor (beta chain) was recorded in a study of T cell repertoires in cytomegalovirus infection. About the research overall: From public TCR beta signatures came an indication of both CMV infection and matching HLA type. Study-wide results and caveats: HLA-C-restricted CMV-specific TCR beta clonotypes prevailed in the ex vivo response. Carriers of CMV plus the relevant HLA were identified by cumulative public TCR beta family frequency.

TCRdb re-called the reads with MiXCR, one entry per CDR3 protein. The sample consists of about 280,000 distinct CDR3 sequences, approximately 22% of them appearing once. Worth noting for this clonotype: Its antigen is as yet unknown.

The V gene end was trimmed by 5 bases and the J gene end by 3 bases; junction bases not matched to a gene: 3. The CDR3 length is 14 residues. CDR1 is MNHEY and CDR2 is SVGEGT in the germline V gene. The V and J genes are TRBV6-2 or TRBV6-3 and TRBJ2-7; 11 bases fit TRBD2. The sequence was obtained from a human donor in good health (CMV status not recorded). Some clones in this sample may be carry-over from other donors' samples. This specimen consisted of cultured PBMCs, obtained from culture after CMV antigen stimulation. The DNA of the CDR3 is TGTGCCAGCAGTAACCTAGCGGGAGGCTACGAGCAGTACTTC. It specifies CASSNLAGGYEQYF.